A selection of T cell receptor beta chains follows, all from one sample in a study of T-cell reconstitution after alpha-beta-depleted transplantation in children. MiXCR was run by TCRdb on the PCR reads, yielding one entry per CDR3 protein. In the table there are hundreds of thousands of distinct CDR3 sequences, roughly 15% of which are singletons. The sequencing used PBMCs, mostly from graft donor cells, collected 360 days after TCRalphabeta/CD19-depleted stem cell transplant. Receptors were obtained from a male patient between 5 and 17 years old who had a stem cell transplant for acute lymphoblastic leukemia, so the T cells may come from the graft donor. CDR3s leave out the opening cysteine and the closing phenylalanine or tryptophan. Rows may omit the clone size; those that give it use once, few, many or a size class.

clone size: few; V gene: TRBV2; J gene: TRBJ2-1; CDR3 protein: ASSEVLRLYNEQF
clone size: NA; V gene: TRBV5-1; J gene: TRBJ2-7; CDR3 protein: ASSYNAHRGSYEQY
clone size: NA; V gene: TRBV2; J gene: TRBJ2-7; CDR3 protein: ACREWDRIYYEQY
clone size: NA; V gene: TRBV10-3; J gene: TRBJ2-3; CDR3 protein: ATRQTDTQY
clone size: NA; V gene: TRBV25-1; J gene: TRBJ1-1; CDR3 protein: AGSEDAGPLRDTEAF
clone size: few; V gene: TRBV20-1; J gene: TRBJ2-2; CDR3 protein: SAREIQPGVGELF
clone size: NA; V gene: TRBV29-1; J gene: TRBJ2-1; CDR3 protein: SVEERLAGGAWNEQS
clone size: few; V gene: TRBV2; J gene: TRBJ2-3; CDR3 protein: ARRTSGSLVTDTQY
clone size: many; V gene: TRBV10-3; J gene: TRBJ2-5; CDR3 protein: AISDPKTSGETQY
clone size: few; V gene: TRBV12-3/TRBV12-4; J gene: TRBJ2-3; CDR3 protein: ASKIAGSTDTQY
clone size: NA; V gene: TRBV12-3/TRBV12-4; J gene: TRBJ2-7; CDR3 protein: ASSQYHGTDYEQY
clone size: NA; V gene: TRBV12-3/TRBV12-4; J gene: TRBJ1-5; CDR3 protein: ASSAKQGVNQPQH
clone size: NA; V gene: TRBV20-1; J gene: TRBJ2-7; CDR3 protein: SASGDTGVQEQY
clone size: many; V gene: TRBV4-2; J gene: TRBJ1-5; CDR3 protein: ASSQGQGGQPQH
clone size: NA; V gene: TRBV5-1; J gene: TRBJ2-2; CDR3 protein: ASSLMANTGELF
clone size: NA; V gene: TRBV18; J gene: TRBJ2-7; CDR3 protein: ASSPGLVEQY
clone size: NA; V gene: TRBV29-1; J gene: TRBJ2-7; CDR3 protein: SVEARLAGHYEQY
clone size: few; V gene: TRBV7-3; J gene: TRBJ2-6; CDR3 protein: ASSLGGTSSGANVLT
clone size: few; V gene: TRBV20-1; J gene: TRBJ2-2; CDR3 protein: SARPLAVTGELF
clone size: few; V gene: TRBV3-1; J gene: TRBJ2-7; CDR3 protein: ASSLLSNEQY
clone size: NA; V gene: TRBV18; J gene: TRBJ2-5; CDR3 protein: ASSLLDRGETQY
clone size: few; V gene: TRBV12-3/TRBV12-4; J gene: TRBJ2-2; CDR3 protein: ASRPAGTGGTGELF
clone size: NA; V gene: TRBV9; J gene: TRBJ2-3; CDR3 protein: ASSGPSDTQY
clone size: many; V gene: TRBV2; J gene: TRBJ2-2; CDR3 protein: ASGAAYNTGELF
clone size: few; V gene: TRBV5-1; J gene: TRBJ2-1; CDR3 protein: ASRMLGANNEQF
clone size: NA; V gene: TRBV11-2; J gene: TRBJ2-7; CDR3 protein: ASSSTASRTGLYEQY
clone size: NA; V gene: TRBV4-1; J gene: TRBJ2-7; CDR3 protein: ASSQVPGDYEQY
clone size: NA; V gene: TRBV7-3; J gene: TRBJ2-5; CDR3 protein: ASSLQRQETQY
clone size: NA; V gene: TRBV20-1; J gene: TRBJ2-3; CDR3 protein: SARGQGTQY
clone size: many; V gene: TRBV25-1; J gene: TRBJ2-7; CDR3 protein: ASTPGVEQY
clone size: many; V gene: TRBV18; J gene: TRBJ2-5; CDR3 protein: ASSPRQGETQY
clone size: few; V gene: TRBV5-1; J gene: TRBJ2-7; CDR3 protein: ASSLYGTSYEQY
clone size: few; V gene: TRBV6-5; J gene: TRBJ1-3; CDR3 protein: ASSPASGAREGNTIY
clone size: NA; V gene: TRBV2; J gene: TRBJ2-3; CDR3 protein: ASLKSSGTSPPAQY
clone size: few; V gene: TRBV6-2/TRBV6-3; J gene: TRBJ2-7; CDR3 protein: ASMDPDRDRTYEQY
clone size: few; V gene: TRBV25-1; J gene: TRBJ1-2; CDR3 protein: ASTHGTGGLLYGYT
clone size: many; V gene: TRBV5-1; J gene: TRBJ1-1; CDR3 protein: ASSFQGDSEAF
clone size: NA; V gene: TRBV6-1; J gene: TRBJ2-3; CDR3 protein: ASSTPTGLTDTQY
clone size: many; V gene: TRBV11-1; J gene: TRBJ2-3; CDR3 protein: ASSDYRGRRSDTQY
clone size: once; V gene: TRBV5-1; J gene: TRBJ2-1; CDR3 protein: ASYTTLGGTEQF
clone size: NA; V gene: TRBV5-6; J gene: TRBJ2-1; CDR3 protein: ASSRLAGWNEQF
clone size: NA; V gene: TRBV5-1; J gene: TRBJ2-7; CDR3 protein: ASSPTRQGFDGQY
clone size: NA; V gene: TRBV11-2; J gene: TRBJ2-1; CDR3 protein: ASSSRSLGPVYNEQF
clone size: few; V gene: TRBV10-3; J gene: TRBJ2-7; CDR3 protein: AISEEGLAGAEQY
clone size: NA; V gene: TRBV6-4; J gene: TRBJ2-3; CDR3 protein: ASRGPRRSDSANWGMADTQY
clone size: few; V gene: TRBV7-2; J gene: TRBJ2-3; CDR3 protein: ASSSQGLTQY
clone size: many; V gene: TRBV13; J gene: TRBJ2-1; CDR3 protein: ASFLAGGPGEQF
clone size: NA; V gene: TRBV28; J gene: TRBJ2-7; CDR3 protein: ASSPGADYEQY
clone size: NA; V gene: TRBV25-1; J gene: TRBJ1-6; CDR3 protein: ASSEYGSPLH
clone size: NA; V gene: TRBV15; J gene: TRBJ2-4; CDR3 protein: ATSREGQGFNIQY
clone size: few; V gene: TRBV11-2; J gene: TRBJ2-2; CDR3 protein: ASRPPATRGAYTGELF
clone size: NA; V gene: TRBV3-1; J gene: TRBJ1-4; CDR3 protein: ASSPRTGGFDNEKLF
clone size: many; V gene: TRBV10-3; J gene: TRBJ2-7; CDR3 protein: AIRINRDLATGRGEQY
clone size: many; V gene: TRBV20-1; J gene: TRBJ1-1; CDR3 protein: SAAVFTGAGPGEAF
clone size: few; V gene: TRBV12-5; J gene: TRBJ2-3; CDR3 protein: ASAPGQRTGSVPPDTQY